The T cell receptor beta chain described here comes from a study of early T cells in non-severe SARS-CoV-2 infection. TCRdb redid the calling of the 5' RACE reads with MiXCR, one entry per CDR3 protein. The table shows roughly 30,000 distinct CDR3 sequences, with about 4.5% occurring only once. This clonotype was detected only a few times. Germline V lookup: CDR1 SGHRS, CDR2 YFSETQ. V lost 3 bases to trimming and J lost 5 bases, with 15 bases between them. The CDR3 length is 14 residues. Sample: whole blood. The sequence came from an adult who was a healthcare worker with PCR-confirmed SARS-CoV-2 infection or an uninfected control (not recorded which). The chain employs TRBV5-1 and TRBJ2-7; D not certain. CDR3 in amino acids: CASSSRPLSHEQYF. The CDR3 bases are TGCGCCAGCAGCTCCCGCCCCCTGAGCCACGAGCAGTACTTC.